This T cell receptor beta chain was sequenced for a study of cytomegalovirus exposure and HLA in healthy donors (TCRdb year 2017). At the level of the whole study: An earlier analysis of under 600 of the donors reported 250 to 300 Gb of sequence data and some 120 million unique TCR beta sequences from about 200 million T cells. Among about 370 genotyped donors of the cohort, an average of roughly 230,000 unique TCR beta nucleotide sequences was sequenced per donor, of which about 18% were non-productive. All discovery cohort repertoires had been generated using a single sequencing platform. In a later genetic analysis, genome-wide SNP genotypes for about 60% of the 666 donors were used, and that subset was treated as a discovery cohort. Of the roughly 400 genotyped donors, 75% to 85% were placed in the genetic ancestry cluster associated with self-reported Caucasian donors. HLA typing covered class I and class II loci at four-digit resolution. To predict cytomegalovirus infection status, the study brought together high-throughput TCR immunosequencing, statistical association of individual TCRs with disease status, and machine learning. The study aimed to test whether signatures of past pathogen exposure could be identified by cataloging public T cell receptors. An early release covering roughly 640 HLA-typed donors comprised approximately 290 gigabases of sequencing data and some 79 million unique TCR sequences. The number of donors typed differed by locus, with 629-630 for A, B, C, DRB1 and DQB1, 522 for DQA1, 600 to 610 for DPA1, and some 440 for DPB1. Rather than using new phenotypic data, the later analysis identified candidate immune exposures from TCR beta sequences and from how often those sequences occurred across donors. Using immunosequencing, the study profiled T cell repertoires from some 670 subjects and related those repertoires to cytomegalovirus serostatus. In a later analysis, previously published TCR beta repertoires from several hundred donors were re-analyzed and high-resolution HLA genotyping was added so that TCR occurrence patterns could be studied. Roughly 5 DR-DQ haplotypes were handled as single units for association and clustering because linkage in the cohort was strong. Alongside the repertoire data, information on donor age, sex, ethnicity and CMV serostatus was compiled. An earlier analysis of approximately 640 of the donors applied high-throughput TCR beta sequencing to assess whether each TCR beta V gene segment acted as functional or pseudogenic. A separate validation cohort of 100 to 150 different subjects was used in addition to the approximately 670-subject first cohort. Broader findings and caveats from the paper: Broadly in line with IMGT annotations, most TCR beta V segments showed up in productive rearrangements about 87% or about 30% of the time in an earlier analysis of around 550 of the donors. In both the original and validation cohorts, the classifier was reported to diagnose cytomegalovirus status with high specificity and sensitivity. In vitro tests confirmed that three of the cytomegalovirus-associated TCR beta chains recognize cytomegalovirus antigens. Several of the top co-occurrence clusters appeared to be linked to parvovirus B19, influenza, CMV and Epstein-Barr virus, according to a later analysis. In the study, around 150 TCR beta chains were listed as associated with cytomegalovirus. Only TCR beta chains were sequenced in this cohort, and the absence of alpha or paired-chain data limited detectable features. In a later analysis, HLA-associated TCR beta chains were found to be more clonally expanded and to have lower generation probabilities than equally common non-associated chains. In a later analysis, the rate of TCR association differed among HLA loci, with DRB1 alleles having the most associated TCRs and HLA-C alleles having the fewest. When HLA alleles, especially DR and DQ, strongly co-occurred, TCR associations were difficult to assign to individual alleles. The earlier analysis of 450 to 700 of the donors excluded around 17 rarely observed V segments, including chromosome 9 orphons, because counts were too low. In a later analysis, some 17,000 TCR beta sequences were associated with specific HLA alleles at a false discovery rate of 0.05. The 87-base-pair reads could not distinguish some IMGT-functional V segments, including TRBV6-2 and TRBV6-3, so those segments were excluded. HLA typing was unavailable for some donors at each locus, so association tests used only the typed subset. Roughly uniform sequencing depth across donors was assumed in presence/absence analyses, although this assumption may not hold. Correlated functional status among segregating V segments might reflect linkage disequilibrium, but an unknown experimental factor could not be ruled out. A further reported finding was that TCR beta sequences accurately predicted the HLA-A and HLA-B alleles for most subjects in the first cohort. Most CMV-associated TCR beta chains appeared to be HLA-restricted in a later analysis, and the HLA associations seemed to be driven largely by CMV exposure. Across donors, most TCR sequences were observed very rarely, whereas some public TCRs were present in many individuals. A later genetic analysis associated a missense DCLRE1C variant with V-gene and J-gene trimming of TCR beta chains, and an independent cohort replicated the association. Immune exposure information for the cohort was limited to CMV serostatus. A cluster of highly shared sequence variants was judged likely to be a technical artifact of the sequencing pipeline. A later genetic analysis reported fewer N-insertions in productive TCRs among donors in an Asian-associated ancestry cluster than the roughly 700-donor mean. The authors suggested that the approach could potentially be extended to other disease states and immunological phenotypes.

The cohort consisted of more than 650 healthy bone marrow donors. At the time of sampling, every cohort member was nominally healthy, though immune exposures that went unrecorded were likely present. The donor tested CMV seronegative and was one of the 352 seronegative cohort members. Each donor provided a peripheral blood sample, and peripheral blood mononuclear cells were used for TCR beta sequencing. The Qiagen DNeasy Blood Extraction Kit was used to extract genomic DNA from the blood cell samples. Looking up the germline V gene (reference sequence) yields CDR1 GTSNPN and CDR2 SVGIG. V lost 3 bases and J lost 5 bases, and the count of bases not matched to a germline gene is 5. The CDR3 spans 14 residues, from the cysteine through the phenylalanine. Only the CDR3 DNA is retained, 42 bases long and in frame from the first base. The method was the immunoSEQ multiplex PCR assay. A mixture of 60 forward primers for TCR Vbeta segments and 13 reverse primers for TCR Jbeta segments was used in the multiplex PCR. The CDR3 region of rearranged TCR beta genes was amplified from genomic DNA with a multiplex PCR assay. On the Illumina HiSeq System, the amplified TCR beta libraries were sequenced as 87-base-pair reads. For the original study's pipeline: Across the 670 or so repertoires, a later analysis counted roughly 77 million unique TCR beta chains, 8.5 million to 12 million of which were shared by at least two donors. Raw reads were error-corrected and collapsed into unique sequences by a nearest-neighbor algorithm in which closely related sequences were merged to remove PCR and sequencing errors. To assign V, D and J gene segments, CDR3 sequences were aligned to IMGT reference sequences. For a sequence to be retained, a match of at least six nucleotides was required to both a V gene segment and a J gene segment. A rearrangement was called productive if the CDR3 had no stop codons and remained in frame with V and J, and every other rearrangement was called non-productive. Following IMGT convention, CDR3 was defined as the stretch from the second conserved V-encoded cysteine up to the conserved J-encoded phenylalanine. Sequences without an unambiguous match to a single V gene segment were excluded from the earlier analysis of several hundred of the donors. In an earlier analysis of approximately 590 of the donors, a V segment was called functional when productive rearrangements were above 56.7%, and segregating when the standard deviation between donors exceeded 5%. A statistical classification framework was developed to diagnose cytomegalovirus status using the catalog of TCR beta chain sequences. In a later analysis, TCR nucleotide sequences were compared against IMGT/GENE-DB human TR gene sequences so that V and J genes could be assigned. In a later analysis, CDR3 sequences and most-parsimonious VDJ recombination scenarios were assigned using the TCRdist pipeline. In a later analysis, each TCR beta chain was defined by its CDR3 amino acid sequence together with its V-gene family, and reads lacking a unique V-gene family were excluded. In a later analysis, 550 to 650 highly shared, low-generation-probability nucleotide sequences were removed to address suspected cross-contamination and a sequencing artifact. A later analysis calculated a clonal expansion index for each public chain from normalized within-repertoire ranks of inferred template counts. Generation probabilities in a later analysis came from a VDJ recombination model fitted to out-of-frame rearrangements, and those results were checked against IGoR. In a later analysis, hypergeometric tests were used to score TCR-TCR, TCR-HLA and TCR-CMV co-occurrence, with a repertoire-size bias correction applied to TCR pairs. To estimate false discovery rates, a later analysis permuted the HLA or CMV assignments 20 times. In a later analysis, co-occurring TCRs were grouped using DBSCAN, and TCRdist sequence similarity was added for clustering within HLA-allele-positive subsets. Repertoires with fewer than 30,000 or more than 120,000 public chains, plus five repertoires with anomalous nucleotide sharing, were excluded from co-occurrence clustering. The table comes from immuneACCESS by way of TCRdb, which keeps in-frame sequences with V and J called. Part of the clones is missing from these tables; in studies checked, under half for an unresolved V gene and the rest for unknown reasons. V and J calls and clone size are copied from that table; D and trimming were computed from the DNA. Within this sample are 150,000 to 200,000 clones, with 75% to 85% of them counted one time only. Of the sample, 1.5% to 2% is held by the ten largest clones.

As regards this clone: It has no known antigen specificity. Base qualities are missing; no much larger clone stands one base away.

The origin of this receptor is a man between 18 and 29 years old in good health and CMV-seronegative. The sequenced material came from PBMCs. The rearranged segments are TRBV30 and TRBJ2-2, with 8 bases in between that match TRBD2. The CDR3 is CAWSPIAGTGELFF. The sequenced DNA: TGTGCCTGGAGCCCAATAGCGGGAACCGGGGAGCTGTTTTTT.